This T cell receptor beta chain was retrieved from a study of tumor T cells in aggressive B-cell lymphoma. The CDR3 has 13 residues. V was cut by 1 base and J by 3 bases, with 7 bases left in between. In germline, CDR1 is SGHAT, CDR2 FQNNGV. The table came from immunoSEQ multiplex PCR; TCRdb's copy has only in-frame clones and leaves some out. The data contain over 7,000 clones, 75% to 90% of them singletons. The sequenced material came from tumor tissue. The sequence derives from an adult with diffuse large B cell lymphoma. This chain connects TRBV11-2 to TRBJ2-7; D is unclear. Here the CDR3 reads CASSLVRNYEQYV. The CDR3 DNA reads TGTGCCAGCAGCTTAGTACGGAACTACGAGCAGTACGTC.